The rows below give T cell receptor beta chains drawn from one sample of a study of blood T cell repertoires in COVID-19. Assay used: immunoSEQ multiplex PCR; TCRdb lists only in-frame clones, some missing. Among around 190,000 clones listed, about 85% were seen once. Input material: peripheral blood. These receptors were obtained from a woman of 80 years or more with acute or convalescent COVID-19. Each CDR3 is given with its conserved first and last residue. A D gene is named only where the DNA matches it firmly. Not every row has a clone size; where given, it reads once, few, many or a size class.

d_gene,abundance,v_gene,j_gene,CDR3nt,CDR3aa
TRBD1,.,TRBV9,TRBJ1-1,TGTGCCAGCAGCGAAATCGGGACAGTGAACACTGAAGCTTTCTTT,CASSEIGTVNTEAFF
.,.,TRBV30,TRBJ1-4,TGTGCCTGGAGTATCGGGGGGGGTGAAAAACTGTTTTTT,CAWSIGGGEKLFF
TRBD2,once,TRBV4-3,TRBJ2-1,TGCGCCAGCAGCCAAGTCGGGGGGAGGGGTAATGAGCAGTTCTTC,CASSQVGGRGNEQFF
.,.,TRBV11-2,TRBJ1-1,TGTGCCAGCAGCTTAGAAAGGGGCACTGAAGCTTTCTTT,CASSLERGTEAFF
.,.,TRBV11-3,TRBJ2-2,TGTGCCAGCAGCCGCTCTAGAAGCCCCACCGGGGAGCTGTTTTTT,CASSRSRSPTGELFF
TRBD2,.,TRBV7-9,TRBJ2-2,TGTGCCCGCCCAAAGGCGGGAGGAGTGAACACCGGGGAGCTGTTTTTT,CARPKAGGVNTGELFF
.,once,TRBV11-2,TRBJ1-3,TGTGCCAGCAGCCCCACACCATCTGGAAACACCATATATTTT,CASSPTPSGNTIYF
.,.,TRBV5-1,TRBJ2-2,TGCGCCAGCAGCTTGAGCCCAGGGGCGAACACCGGGGAGCTGTTTTTT,CASSLSPGANTGELFF
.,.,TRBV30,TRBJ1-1,TGTGCCTGGAGTGTACTATTGAACACTGAAGCTTTCTTT,CAWSVLLNTEAFF
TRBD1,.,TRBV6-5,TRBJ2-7,TGTGCCAGCAGTTTTGGACAGGGCTTGTACGAGCAGTACTTC,CASSFGQGLYEQYF
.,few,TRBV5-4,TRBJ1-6,TGTGCCAGCAGCTCCCGGGACTACGGTTCACCCCTCCACTTT,CASSSRDYGSPLHF
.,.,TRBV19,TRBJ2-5,TGTGCCAGTAGTATATACAAGCGAGAGACCCAGTACTTC,CASSIYKRETQYF